This T cell receptor (beta chain) is from a study of blood T cells in healthy people across ages. General study findings and limits: Naive and antigen-experienced cells were not separated, limiting conclusive comparison.

A second about 7 to 11 cycle PCR used barcoded and J-beta primers. One entry per CDR3 protein results from TCRdb running MiXCR on the 5' RACE reads. The sample holds 590,000 or so distinct CDR3 sequences, under 30% seen once. Trimming removed 0 bases from V and 6 bases from J, with 13 bases in between. Germline V CDR1 and CDR2: SGHRS, YFSETQ. The CDR3 loop spans 15 amino acids. This clonotype was seen only a few times. Its antigen is not known. The source material was blood. This chain uses TRBV5-1 with TRBJ2-1, with D perhaps TRBD1 (5 bases). This clonotype was sampled from an elderly woman in good health. CDR3 nucleotide sequence: TGCGCCAGCAGCTTGGGCACAGGAGAGTTCAATGAGCAGTTCTTC. It encodes CASSLGTGEFNEQFF.